This T cell receptor (beta chain) was obtained from a study of beta chain features in type 1 diabetes. Germline V gene lookup returns CDR1 SGHRS and CDR2 YFSETQ. CDR3 length: 15 residues. Turning to this clone: The target antigen is unknown.

The authors sorted CD4+ naive, central memory, regulatory and stem cell-like memory cells via CD45RO/CCR7/CD25/CD127/CD95/CD27. Expressed TCRB transcripts were sequenced because the entire RNA isolate underwent reverse transcription. TCRdb keeps only in-frame clones here, not all; method: immunoSEQ multiplex PCR. This repertoire shows 250,000 to 350,000 clones, roughly 15% found once; its top ten account for 6.7%. Study-wide points: PCR could preferentially amplify shorter templates, alike in patients and controls.

Sample: central memory CD4+ T cells from blood. The TCR comes from a man aged 25 to 45 in good health. The chain combines TRBV5-1 with TRBJ2-5; D is unclear. The end of the DNA is better explained by TRBJ2-7, so the J call may be wrong. This CDR3 reads CARTPTTHIPYEQYF. The CDR3, as DNA: TGCGCCAGGACTCCGACCACACACATCCCGTACGAGCAGTACTTC.